This T cell receptor beta chain came from a study of cytomegalovirus exposure and HLA in healthy donors. Regarding donors, all were healthy bone marrow donors. Turning to this clone: Its antigen is still unknown.

The CDR3 sequence is 14 residues long. V was pared by 3 bases and J by 1 base, with 10 bases between. Germline V gene data show CDR1 as MNHEY and CDR2 as SMNVEV (reference sequence). PCR was performed using 60 Vbeta and 13 Jbeta primers. Assay used: immunoSEQ multiplex PCR; TCRdb lists only in-frame clones, some missing. The table shows roughly 130,000 clones, with 80% occurring only once. Study-wide results and caveats: A later analysis, which compared TCR beta chains of equal frequency, found the HLA-associated ones more clonally expanded. Researchers had no immune exposure information except CMV serostatus available.

The chain recombines TRBV27 with TRBJ2-7; D is perhaps TRBD1 (5 bases). Sequencing input: PBMCs. This receptor was taken from a man aged 25 to 40 in good health and CMV-seronegative. CDR3 region: CASSFGAGSYEQYF. CDR3 DNA sequence: TGTGCCAGCAGTTTTGGAGCAGGGTCCTACGAGCAGTACTTC.